This T cell receptor beta chain is drawn from a study of blood T cell repertoires in COVID-19. Study summary: The study drew acute and convalescent COVID-19 samples from the United States, Italy and Spain.

Study processing details: Scientists estimated how many nucleated cells there were by amplifying reference gene primers. Here immunoSEQ multiplex PCR was the method, and the copy in TCRdb shows in-frame clones only, minus some. The V and J calls and clone size come from that table; D and trimming were worked out from the DNA. The table has 150,000 to 200,000 clones, about four fifths seen once; the top ten hold approximately 10%. Researchers sorted participants into cohorts using their self-reported clinical history. V shed 4 bases and J 8 bases; nucleotides not matched to a gene: 10. Germline CDR1 reads SGHKS; CDR2 reads YYEKEE (reference sequence). This CDR3 region has 15 residues.

This chain connects TRBV5-5 to TRBJ2-1, with 9 bases lining up with TRBD2. The origin of this receptor is a man aged 45-60 years who had recovered from COVID-19. The sample taken for sequencing was PBMCs or T cells enriched from blood (not recorded which). The CDR3 coding sequence is TGTGCCAGCAGCGCGGCGGGGGGGCGCCCGGATGAGCAGTTCTTC. Protein sequence: CASSAAGGRPDEQFF.